This is a list of T cell receptor beta chains from one sample in a study of OX40 agonist ivuxolimab in advanced cancers. The table came from immunoSEQ multiplex PCR; TCRdb's copy has only in-frame clones and leaves some out. Here the sample spans 25,000 to 35,000 clones, less than 90% being singletons. The sample in question was CD4+ or CD8+ T cells sorted from blood, obtained in a trial of the OX40 agonist ivuxolimab. The receptor source for this set is an adult with an advanced solid tumor such as melanoma, head and neck, liver or kidney cancer. The CDR3 runs from the conserved cysteine through the conserved F or W. The order of the fields is CDR3 DNA, CDR3 protein, D gene, J gene, clone size, V gene. A D gene is named only where the DNA matches it firmly. Some rows have no size entry. The others give once, few or many, or a class for an expanded clone.

TGTGCCAGCAGTTCCGGGGTCAGCCAGCCCCAGCATTTT CASSSGVSQPQHF . TRBJ1-5 . TRBV28
TGTGCCAGCAGCTGGATCCAGGGGAGAAACACCATATATTTT CASSWIQGRNTIYF . TRBJ1-3 . TRBV5-6
TGTGCCAGCAGCTTTGGTAGCGGGAGGTACCTATCCACAGATACGCAGTATTTT CASSFGSGRYLSTDTQYF TRBD2 TRBJ2-3 . TRBV5-6
TGTGCCAGCACCGACGGAAACGAGCAGTACTTC CASTDGNEQYF . TRBJ2-7 . TRBV6-1
TGTGCCAGCAGCGTGGGAAGTTCCTACGAGCAGTACTTC CASSVGSSYEQYF . TRBJ2-7 . TRBV5-6
TGTGCCAGCAGCTCAGGGTATGGCTACACCTTC CASSSGYGYTF . TRBJ1-2 . TRBV11-3
TGTGCCAGCAGTGAACAACCGGGACTAAACTCAGATACGCAGTATTTT CASSEQPGLNSDTQYF TRBD2 TRBJ2-3 . TRBV25-1
TGTGCCACGTGGGCAGGGGGACGCACTGAAGCTTTCTTT CATWAGGRTEAFF TRBD1 TRBJ1-1 medium-sized TRBV19
TGCAGCGTCGAGGGGGGGCAGGGCACTGAAGCTTTCTTT CSVEGGQGTEAFF . TRBJ1-1 . TRBV29-1
TGTGCCATCAGCTCCACGCCGGGACAGGGATCCGAGCAGTACTTC CAISSTPGQGSEQYF TRBD1 TRBJ2-7 once TRBV10-3
TGCGCCAGCAGCTTGTATCCCGTACCCAATCAGCCCCAGCATTTT CASSLYPVPNQPQHF . TRBJ1-5 . TRBV5-1
TGTGCCAGCAGTTACTCGAAGACTAGCCCTGTGAGTGAGCAGTTCTTC CASSYSKTSPVSEQFF TRBD2 TRBJ2-1 . TRBV6-5
TGTGCCAGCAGTTACTCCCAACAGGGTGGAGAGCAGTACTTC CASSYSQQGGEQYF . TRBJ2-7 . TRBV6-5
TGTGCCAGTAGTGGGACAGGGAGGTCCTACGAGCAGTACTTC CASSGTGRSYEQYF TRBD1 TRBJ2-7 . TRBV19
TGTGCCAGCAGCCCCCGTGGAGGGGCGACAGATACGCAGTATTTT CASSPRGGATDTQYF . TRBJ2-3 . TRBV7-3
TGTGCCAGCAGCGTAGGATCCTCGGGGGGGGATACGCAGTATTTT CASSVGSSGGDTQYF TRBD2 TRBJ2-3 once TRBV9
TGTGCCAGTAGTGGCCCAGGAACCAGCTCCTACGAGCAGTACTTC CASSGPGTSSYEQYF . TRBJ2-7 . TRBV19
TGTGCCAGCAGTTACACAGCCGGGGGCCGCGTCTATGGCTACACCTTC CASSYTAGGRVYGYTF . TRBJ1-2 . TRBV6-6
TGTGCCAGCAGCCTCGGGACAGGGGGCGAAGGCTACACCTTC CASSLGTGGEGYTF TRBD1 TRBJ1-2 . TRBV7-6
TGTGCCAGTAGATTCCGTACCGAGTCTGGAAACACCATATATTTT CASRFRTESGNTIYF . TRBJ1-3 . TRBV19
TGTGCCAGCAGTTTAACGGGGCCGGGCACTGAAGCTTTCTTT CASSLTGPGTEAFF . TRBJ1-1 . TRBV27
TGTGCCAGCAGCTTGGCCTGGGGAAGCTCCTACGAGCAGTACTTC CASSLAWGSSYEQYF . TRBJ2-7 . TRBV5-5
TGTGCCAGCAGCGTGAACGTCAGGGGCCCAGGGGTTGGCTACACCTTC CASSVNVRGPGVGYTF . TRBJ1-2 . TRBV9
TGTGCCAGCATCTCAGGGATCAATCAGCCCCAGCATTTT CASISGINQPQHF . TRBJ1-5 . TRBV5-8
TGTGCCAGCAGTTACTCTAGGACAGGGGACGGAAACACCATATATTTT CASSYSRTGDGNTIYF TRBD1 TRBJ1-3 . TRBV6-5
TGTGCCAGCAGCTTAGGGCAGAGCTCCTACGAGCAGTACTTC CASSLGQSSYEQYF . TRBJ2-7 . TRBV11-2
TGTGCCAGCAGCTTAAAGGGGAACACTGAAGCTTTCTTT CASSLKGNTEAFF . TRBJ1-1 . TRBV13
TGTGCCAGCAGTTTACCCTGGGGGGTTAGCGAACACAATGAGCAGTTCTTC CASSLPWGVSEHNEQFF . TRBJ2-1 once TRBV28
TGTGCCAGCAGTCCCCCGGGACTTCACTCCTACAATGAGCAGTTCTTC CASSPPGLHSYNEQFF . TRBJ2-1 . TRBV28
TGTGCCATCAGTGACCTAGCGGGAGGGTCAGGCAGCGGGGAGCTGTTTTTT CAISDLAGGSGSGELFF TRBD2 TRBJ2-2 once TRBV10-3
TGTGCCAGCAGCTCCTGGACGCGGTCGAGCTCCTACGAGCAGTACTTC CASSSWTRSSSYEQYF . TRBJ2-7 . TRBV5-8
TGTGCCAGCAGCTCGGACTACTATGGCTACACCTTC CASSSDYYGYTF . TRBJ1-2 . TRBV7-3
TGTGCCAGCAGCCCCACGTCACGGACCGTTGAGCAGTACTTC CASSPTSRTVEQYF . TRBJ2-7 few TRBV11-1
TGTGCCAGCAGCCAACTCCTTTGGCTCGAGCAGTACTTC CASSQLLWLEQYF . TRBJ2-7 . TRBV14
TGTGCCACAGAGCGGAACGGCGGGGAGCTGTTTTTT CATERNGGELFF . TRBJ2-2 . TRBV2
TGTGCCACCAGCAGAGCAGGGGGCCAGTCCGCTTTCTTT CATSRAGGQSAFF TRBD1 TRBJ1-1 . TRBV15
TGTGCCAGTAGGTCCGGTTGGCAGCCCCAGCATTTT CASRSGWQPQHF . TRBJ1-5 . TRBV19
TGTGCCAGCAGCTTATGGGTCGGACAGTTTAAGTACTTC CASSLWVGQFKYF . TRBJ2-7 . TRBV11-1
TGTGCCAGCAGCTTGGAGCGGGGGGAGGGTGAGCAGTTCTTC CASSLERGEGEQFF TRBD2 TRBJ2-1 few TRBV11-2
TGTGCCAGCAGGAGGACAGGGTGGGACTATGGCTACACCTTC CASRRTGWDYGYTF TRBD1 TRBJ1-2 . TRBV5-4
TGTGCCAGCAGCTCCGGACTAGCGATAGGGGACGAGCAGTACTTC CASSSGLAIGDEQYF TRBD2 TRBJ2-7 . TRBV5-4
TGTGCCAGCAGCTTGGCTAGGACAGGGAGGGTCACAGATACGCAGTATTTT CASSLARTGRVTDTQYF . TRBJ2-3 . TRBV7-8
TGTGCCAGCAGCCAAGGGACAGCCCTTCTCACTGAAGCTTTCTTT CASSQGTALLTEAFF TRBD1 TRBJ1-1 few TRBV7-8
TGCGCCAGCAGCCCCATTACAGGGGTCTACGAGCAGTACTTC CASSPITGVYEQYF TRBD1 TRBJ2-7 . TRBV4-1
TGTGCCAGCAGGGGGGACAACTCCTACGAGCAGTACTTC CASRGDNSYEQYF . TRBJ2-7 . TRBV7-6
TGTGCCAGCAGTTTAGTAAAGCCAAACATCGGACTAGCGGAGCAAAACATTCAGTACTTC CASSLVKPNIGLAEQNIQYF TRBD2 TRBJ2-4 . TRBV27
TGTGCCATCAGTGAATCCGGGACAGGGGGACCTGAAGCTTTCTTT CAISESGTGGPEAFF TRBD1 TRBJ1-1 once TRBV10-3
TGTGCCAGCAGTGAACCTGGGGCCAACGTCCTGACTTTC CASSEPGANVLTF . TRBJ2-6 . TRBV25-1
TGTGCCAGCAGTTTACCTGGGACAGGCCCTATCTACGAGCAGTACTTC CASSLPGTGPIYEQYF TRBD1 TRBJ2-7 . TRBV27
TGTGCCAGCAGTTTCAGGGTCGGCCCCGGGGGGGCCAACGTCCTGACTTTC CASSFRVGPGGANVLTF . TRBJ2-6 . TRBV27
TGTGCCAGCAGCTTAGAGGATTCCTACGAGCAGTACTTC CASSLEDSYEQYF . TRBJ2-7 . TRBV7-6
TGTGCCAGCAGTTCCGGTGGTAGCGGGCAGAGGTACGAGCAGTACTTC CASSSGGSGQRYEQYF TRBD2 TRBJ2-7 . TRBV6-5
TGCGCCAGCAGCTTGTACACTAGCGGATACAATGAGCAGTTCTTC CASSLYTSGYNEQFF TRBD2 TRBJ2-1 few TRBV5-1
TGTGCCAGCAGTGAAACGGGACTAGCGGGAAATTACGAGCAGTACTTC CASSETGLAGNYEQYF TRBD2 TRBJ2-7 . TRBV6-1
TGTGCCAGCAGTGCCTGGACAGCCAACTATGGCTACACCTTC CASSAWTANYGYTF . TRBJ1-2 . TRBV2